Following are 4 T cell receptor beta chains from one sample sequenced in a study of T cells in Graves' hyperthyroidism and ophthalmopathy. RNA transcripts gave rise to amplified TCR beta CDR3 regions. TCR CDR3 regions were first amplified by RT-PCR with HTBI primers. TCRdb ran MiXCR on the multiplex PCR reads and lists one entry per CDR3 protein. The profile covers under 650,000 distinct CDR3 sequences, with 15% to 20% appearing a single time and 3% to 4.5% taken by the ten largest. The sequencing sample was made of blood. Every receptor here comes from a woman aged 25 to 39 with Graves' hyperthyroidism.

Turning to this clonotype: Just one base apart from a much larger clone, this may be a read error. The chain recombines TRBV12-3 or TRBV12-4 with TRBJ1-6; D is unresolved. This CDR3 has 14 residues. The CDR3 DNA reads TGTGTCAGCAGTCTAAACGGACTTAATTCACCCCTCCACTTT. Translated: CVSSLNGLNSPLHF.

This clonotype was counted a few times. The chain is built from TRBV7-2 and TRBJ1-3, with 8 bases lining up with TRBD1. CDR1 is SGHTA, CDR2 FQGNSA, per germline. V shed 3 bases, J shed 0 bases, and the junction held 16 bases outside the gene matches. This CDR3 contains 20 residues. CDR3 DNA: TGTGCCAGCAGCTTTTATCCTACAGCCCAGGGGGCCAACTCTGGAAACACCATATATTTT. Encoded protein: CASSFYPTAQGANSGNTIYF.

Comment on this clonotype: A much larger clone lies one base from this, so it may be a read error. The chain carries TRBV30 and TRBJ1-2; D remains unclear. This CDR3 spans 11 amino acids. Germline V CDR1 and CDR2: GTSNPN, SVGIG (reference sequence). The DNA of the CDR3 is TGTGCCTGGATCAGTTCGGATGGCTGCACCTTC. It yields the protein CAWISSDGCTF.

This clonotype appeared many times. The V and J genes are TRBV15 and TRBJ2-7; 13 bases align to TRBD2. The ends lost 6 bases at V and 3 bases at J; junction bases unmatched: 5. The CDR3 is 15 residues long. Looked up from germline, CDR1 is LNHNV and CDR2 is YYDKDF (reference sequence). CDR3: CATSNRLAGGYEQYF. The CDR3 bases are TGTGCCACCAGTAATAGACTAGCGGGAGGCTACGAGCAGTACTTC.